The 11 T cell receptor beta chains in this list originate from one sample, sequenced in a study of blood T cell repertoires in COVID-19. Method: immunoSEQ multiplex PCR; TCRdb's copy keeps in-frame clones and lacks some. Among around 100,000 clones listed, around 86% were seen once. The sequencing input was peripheral blood. The receptors come from a man in his 70s with acute or convalescent COVID-19.

The V and J genes are TRBV15 and TRBJ2-4; D remains ambiguous. The ends were cut back, 0 bases at V and 5 bases at J, with 17 bases in the middle. CDR3 length: 17 residues. The germline V gene encodes CDR1 LNHNV and CDR2 YYDKDF (reference sequence). This chain's CDR3 is CATSRDFGSVTQNIQYF. DNA for the CDR3: TGTGCCACCAGCAGAGATTTTGGTTCGGTAACTCAAAACATTCAGTACTTC.

The V call is TRBV29-1, the J call TRBJ1-4; 9 bases agree with TRBD1. Trimming cost V 7 bases and J 2 bases; bases outside gene matches: 2. The CDR3 loop spans 13 amino acids. Germline V lookup: CDR1 SQVTM, CDR2 ANQGSEA. The CDR3 here is CSGQGDTNEKLFF. CDR3 bases: TGCAGCGGACAGGGGGATACTAATGAAAAACTGTTTTTT.

This clone was detected only a few times. V is TRBV28 and J is TRBJ2-6, with TRBD1 as a possible D gene (5 bases). Germline lookup yields CDR1 MDHEN and CDR2 SYDVKM. Trimming took off 5 bases at V and 4 bases at J, with 15 bases between the two ends. This CDR3 has 16 amino acids. CDR3 DNA sequence: TGTGCCAGCAGTCCTCCCGACAGTTCCGGGGCCAACGTCCTGACTTTC. This encodes CASSPPDSSGANVLTF.

The V gene is TRBV6-2 or TRBV6-3, the J gene TRBJ1-6, with TRBD1 matching 10 bases. The CDR3 sequence is 18 residues long. Germline assignment: CDR1 MNHEY and CDR2 SVGEGT. V trimming: 6 bases; J trimming: 4 bases; junction bases outside the gene matches: 12. The CDR3 nucleotides read TGTGCCAGCAGCCCTACTGCACCGGGACAGGGGTATAATTCACCCCTCCACTTT. This sequence encodes CASSPTAPGQGYNSPLHF.

This clone has a handful of counts. The rearrangement uses TRBV27 and TRBJ1-1, with 8 bases that match TRBD1. The V gene end was trimmed by 6 bases and the J gene end by 7 bases; junction bases not matched to a gene: 10. Germline CDR1 reads MNHEY; CDR2 reads SMNVEV (reference sequence). The CDR3 runs 14 residues. CDR3 amino acids: CASSLDRDRGEAFF. The CDR3 bases are TGTGCCAGCAGCTTGGACAGGGATAGGGGTGAAGCTTTCTTT.

The V call is TRBV2, the J call TRBJ2-2, with D uncertain. The germline gives CDR1 SNHLY, CDR2 FYNNEI. V was pared by 8 bases and J by 0 bases, with 10 bases between. CDR3 length equals 14 residues. The CDR3 loop is CASLSSPNTGELFF. The CDR3 DNA sequence: TGTGCCAGCCTTAGCTCGCCGAACACCGGGGAGCTGTTTTTT.

The chain recombines TRBV5-1 with TRBJ2-2, with a weak D call TRBD1 (5 bases). Germline CDR1 SGHRS, CDR2 YFSETQ. With 4 bases removed from V and 9 bases from J, the gap between germline ends came to 13 bases. This CDR3 comprises 13 residues. CDR3 loop: CASSDPGARELFF. CDR3 coding DNA: TGCGCCAGCAGCGATCCTGGGGCCAGGGAGCTGTTTTTT.

The gene calls are TRBV5-1 and TRBJ2-1; maybe TRBD2 (6 bases). V lost 5 bases and J 0 bases, leaving 9 bases between the germline ends. The CDR3 totals 14 residues. CDR1 SGHRS and CDR2 YFSETQ come from the germline V gene. CDR3 in amino acids: CASRIAVSYNEQFF. CDR3 nucleotides: TGCGCCAGCAGGATAGCGGTCTCCTACAATGAGCAGTTCTTC.

CDR3 amino acids: CASSGTPDAQGSYEQYF. The CDR3 DNA sequence: TGTGCCAGCAGCGGGACCCCGGATGCGCAGGGGTCCTACGAGCAGTACTTC. J is TRBJ2-7 and V is TRBV5-6; D perhaps matches TRBD1 (6 bases). The germline V gene has CDR1 SGHDT and CDR2 YYEEEE. The V gene lost 4 bases and the J gene lost 1 base, with 21 bases spanning the gap. The length of the CDR3 is 17 residues.

This sequence joins TRBV15 and TRBJ2-2, with 8 bases that match TRBD2. Germline V gives CDR1 LNHNV, CDR2 YYDKDF (reference sequence). The J segment lost 5 bases and the V segment lost 0 bases, leaving 8 bases of the junction unmatched. The CDR3 has 17 amino acids. The CDR3 DNA reads TGTGCCACCAGCAGAGATCAACGGGAGGGCGTAACCGGGGAGCTGTTTTTT. This codes for CATSRDQREGVTGELFF.

V gene TRBV27 combines with J gene TRBJ1-6, with 11 bases fitting TRBD1. This CDR3 is built from 15 residues. The germline gives CDR1 MNHEY, CDR2 SMNVEV (reference sequence). The trim removed 1 base at V and 7 bases at J, leaving 0 bases unmatched. The CDR3 coding sequence is TGTGCCAGCAGTTTATGGGACAGGGGGAATTCACCCCTCCACTTT. Its protein product is CASSLWDRGNSPLHF.